Below, 27 T cell receptor beta chains from the same sample are listed, as sequenced in a study of cytomegalovirus exposure and HLA in healthy donors. The PCR used 60 Vbeta and 13 Jbeta primers. Libraries were prepared by immunoSEQ multiplex PCR; TCRdb keeps only in-frame clonotypes and omits some of them. The sample lists approximately 180,000 clones; over 60% were seen once. The sequencing input was PBMCs. Receptors originate from a woman aged 40 to 49 in good health and CMV-seronegative.

This chain uses TRBV21-1 with TRBJ1-1. TRBV21-1 is a known pseudogene. The CDR3 runs to 15 residues. The CDR3 reads CASSKALTLNTEAFF. The CDR3 coding sequence is TGTGCCAGCAGCAAAGCGCTAACCCTGAACACTGAAGCTTTCTTT.

The V gene is TRBV5-6, the J gene TRBJ2-1; 10 bases fit TRBD1. The CDR3 has 17 residues. V lost 1 base and J lost 4; bases outside the gene matches: 8. Germline V gene lookup returns CDR1 SGHDT and CDR2 YYEEEE. The CDR3 sequence: CASSLSLGTGVYNEQFF. DNA for the CDR3: TGTGCCAGCAGCTTGAGTTTGGGGACAGGGGTTTACAATGAGCAGTTCTTC.

This clone was counted a single time. V and J are TRBV27 and TRBJ2-2, with TRBD1 identical over 7 bases. CDR3 length: 18 amino acids. CDR1 and CDR2 from the germline V gene are MNHEY and SMNVEV (reference sequence). V lost 0 bases to trimming and J lost 4 bases; unmatched junction nucleotides: 11. Written as DNA, the CDR3 is TGTGCCAGCAGTTTATCGGGACATGGGACAGCCTCCACCGGGGAGCTGTTTTTT. Translated, it gives CASSLSGHGTASTGELFF.

This chain uses TRBV9 with TRBJ1-6, with D possibly being TRBD1 (5 bases). V lost 0 bases and J 8 bases, leaving 12 bases between the germline ends. The CDR3 loop spans 15 amino acids. Germline CDR1 and CDR2: SGDLS and YYNGEE. The CDR3 is CASSVDGREDSPLHF. The CDR3 DNA reads TGTGCCAGCAGCGTAGACGGCAGGGAGGATTCACCCCTCCACTTT.

This sequence joins TRBV9 and TRBJ2-5, with D possibly matching TRBD2 (6 bases). CDR1 SGDLS and CDR2 YYNGEE come from the germline V gene. The CDR3 runs to 18 residues. Trimming removed 0 bases at V and 2 bases at J, with 20 bases between. CDR3 nucleotide sequence: TGTGCCAGCAGCGTAGCTGGGCGGGGTGGTATGTGGCAAGAGACCCAGTACTTC. The encoded protein is CASSVAGRGGMWQETQYF.

The chain uses TRBV7-2 and TRBJ1-3; D ambiguous. V dropped 0 bases and J dropped 0 bases, with 9 bases sitting between them. This CDR3 spans 16 amino acids. Germline loops: CDR1 SGHTA, CDR2 FQGNSA. The CDR3 spells CASSLALRDSGNTIYF. The DNA of the CDR3 is TGTGCCAGCAGCTTAGCGTTACGGGACTCTGGAAACACCATATATTTT.

The V gene is TRBV7-2, the J gene TRBJ1-4; D is ambiguous. The CDR3 spans 14 residues. The V gene lost 5 bases and the J gene lost 5 bases, with 12 bases spanning the gap. Germline CDR1 and CDR2: SGHTA and FQGNSA. CDR3 DNA: TGTGCCAGCAGCCCCCGTAGCGAAAATGAAAAACTGTTTTTT. Protein product: CASSPRSENEKLFF.

The V gene is TRBV18, the J gene TRBJ1-1; no definite D call. Germline CDR1 and CDR2: KGHSH and LQKENI. V was shortened by 4 bases and J by 7 bases, with 19 bases between the two germline ends. This CDR3 has 15 amino acids. The CDR3 loop is CASSQQSPGKGEAFF. CDR3 nucleotides: TGTGCCAGCTCACAGCAGAGTCCGGGAAAGGGTGAAGCTTTCTTT.

The V call is TRBV7-2, the J call TRBJ1-1; D possibly corresponds to TRBD1 (6 bases). Trimming pared 0 bases from V and 6 bases from J, leaving 11 bases between. The CDR3 has 14 amino acids. Per germline, CDR1 SGHTA and CDR2 FQGNSA. The CDR3 bases are TGTGCCAGCAGCTTAGCGTTGGGGGCGGCTGAAGCTTTCTTT. Residues: CASSLALGAAEAFF.

V gene TRBV7-3 combines with J gene TRBJ1-2; D not certain. Germline V CDR1 and CDR2: SGHTA, FQGTGA. The CDR3 runs to 15 residues. V was shortened by 7 bases and J by 6 bases, with 21 bases between the two germline ends. The CDR3 coding sequence is TGTGCCAGCACCCAGGAGGCCTGGTGGGGAGATGGCTACACCTTC. Protein product: CASTQEAWWGDGYTF.

Remarks on this clone: The sample has other DNA sequences that encode this CDR3 too. The genes are TRBV7-9 and TRBJ1-4; 11 bases match TRBD1. Germline V CDR1 and CDR2: SEHNR, FQNEAQ (reference sequence). The CDR3 length is 14 residues. Trimming at V came to 6 bases and at J to 8 bases, leaving 5 bases not matched to a gene. CDR3 amino acids: CASSLGQGEEKLFF. The DNA of the CDR3 is TGTGCCAGCAGTCTGGGACAGGGGGAAGAAAAACTGTTTTTT.

To note about this clone: The sample holds other DNA sequences that translate to the same CDR3. This chain links TRBV18 with TRBJ1-2; D might be TRBD1 (5 bases). Germline V lookup: CDR1 KGHSH, CDR2 LQKENI. V gave up 2 bases and J gave up 2 bases, with 9 bases separating them. This CDR3 comprises 14 residues. The CDR3 reads CASSPGQGNYGYTF. In DNA form, the CDR3 reads TGTGCCAGCTCACCAGGGCAGGGCAACTATGGCTACACCTTC.

The gene calls are TRBV19 and TRBJ2-1; 9 positions match TRBD2. The CDR3 has 14 residues. V lost 9 bases and J lost 9; bases outside the gene matches: 12. Germline values: CDR1 LNHDA, CDR2 SQIVND (reference sequence). CDR3 nucleotide sequence: TGTGCCAGCGGTCTTAGCGGGAGAAACTCTGAGCAGTTCTTC. This codes for CASGLSGRNSEQFF.

The chain combines TRBV27 with TRBJ1-5; 9 positions match TRBD1. Germline assignment: CDR1 MNHEY and CDR2 SMNVEV (reference sequence). The junction had 2 bases not matched to a gene; V was cut back by 4 bases and J by 7 bases. The CDR3 has 13 residues. This chain's CDR3 is CASSWDRAQPQHF. Here the CDR3 DNA reads TGTGCCAGCAGTTGGGACAGGGCACAGCCCCAGCATTTT.

This chain connects TRBV7-9 to TRBJ2-3; 11 bases are a match to TRBD2. Germline trimming cut 3 bases from V and 5 bases from J; bases unmatched to any gene: 13. From germline, CDR1 is SEHNR and CDR2 FQNEAQ (reference sequence). The CDR3 is 18 residues long. CDR3 loop: CASSFNRLAGGQGDTQYF. CDR3 coding DNA: TGTGCCAGCAGCTTTAACCGGCTAGCGGGAGGCCAGGGAGATACGCAGTATTTT.

The J gene is TRBJ2-1, the V gene TRBV29-1, with TRBD2 identical over 14 bases. This CDR3 contains 15 residues. J gave up 7 bases and V 8 bases, and 10 bases lay outside the gene matches. The germline V gene encodes CDR1 SQVTM and CDR2 ANQGSEA. DNA for the CDR3: TGCAGCCTTAGAGAGAGGACTAGCGGGAGGAATGAGCAGTTCTTC. It is translated as CSLRERTSGRNEQFF.

The chain uses TRBV19 and TRBJ1-1; weak D call: TRBD1 (6 bases). Per germline, CDR1 LNHDA and CDR2 SQIVND (reference sequence). V was pared by 5 bases and J by 4 bases, with 23 bases between. The CDR3 extends over 17 amino acids. CDR3 amino acids: CASSDRDIHLRGTEAFF. The DNA of the CDR3 is TGTGCCAGTAGTGACCGGGACATTCACCTAAGGGGCACTGAAGCTTTCTTT.

V and J are TRBV19 and TRBJ1-3, with D possibly being TRBD1 (6 bases). CDR1 and CDR2 (germline): LNHDA, SQIVND (reference sequence). CDR3 length equals 16 residues. V dropped 3 bases and J dropped 3 bases, with 15 bases sitting between them. The DNA of the CDR3 is TGTGCCAGTAGTATTATAGGGGGACATGGTGGAAACACCATATATTTT. Translation gives CASSIIGGHGGNTIYF.

A note on this clone: At one end the junction does not follow the germline gene, possibly because of a read error. The rearrangement joins TRBV7-2 to TRBJ2-5; 7 bases agree with TRBD1. Germline V gene sequence: CDR1 SGHTA, CDR2 FQGNSA. The CDR3 runs to 15 residues. DNA of the CDR3: TGTGCCAGCAGCATAGCCGGGACAGACCAAGAGACCCAGTACTTC. It translates to CASSIAGTDQETQYF.

This chain connects TRBV5-6 to TRBJ2-7; TRBD2 might be the D (7 bases). The V end lost 3 bases, the J end lost 6 bases, and 16 bases lay between the germline ends. Germline V gene data show CDR1 as SGHDT and CDR2 as YYEEEE. This CDR3 comprises 14 residues. The CDR3 protein is CASSWGLAELEQYV. The CDR3 nucleotides are TGTGCCAGCAGCTGGGGGCTAGCGGAGCTCGAGCAGTACGTC.

The rearrangement joins TRBV9 to TRBJ2-5; D gene uncertain. The J call may be mistaken, given a closer DNA end match to TRBJ2-7. The germline CDR1 and CDR2 sequences are SGDLS and YYNGEE. The CDR3 loop spans 14 amino acids. DNA of the CDR3: TGTGCCAGCAGCCCCTTCCGGCGGTCCTACGAGCAGTACTTC. Its translation is CASSPFRRSYEQYF.

The chain combines TRBV7-3 with TRBJ2-1; 9 bases agree with TRBD1. The germline V gene has CDR1 SGHTA and CDR2 FQGTGA. This CDR3 region has 17 residues. The V and J ends lost 2 bases and 2 bases, in that order; junction bases with no gene match: 7. DNA for the CDR3: TGTGCCAGCAGCTTAGTTTCGGGGACAGGGCCCTACAATGAGCAGTTCTTC. As protein: CASSLVSGTGPYNEQFF.

The chain combines TRBV11-2 with TRBJ1-2, with TRBD1 matching over 8 bases. Germline V gene sequence: CDR1 SGHAT, CDR2 FQNNGV. CDR3 length: 14 amino acids. V was pared by 5 bases and J by 6 bases, with 8 bases of the junction left unmatched. The CDR3 is CASSQTRGLNGYTF. The CDR3 region has the DNA TGTGCCAGCAGCCAGACCAGGGGGCTAAATGGCTACACCTTC.

The J gene is TRBJ2-1, the V gene TRBV6-6, with 7 bases lining up with TRBD2. CDR1 and CDR2 from the germline V gene are MNHNY and SVGAGI (reference sequence). The V and J ends lost 5 bases and 7 bases, in that order; junction bases with no gene match: 2. The CDR3 has 12 amino acids. CDR3 coding DNA: TGTGCCAGCAGTGACGGGGGGAATGAGCAGTTCTTC. It codes for CASSDGGNEQFF.

This clone was observed a single time. The chain recombines TRBV30 with TRBJ1-4; weak D call: TRBD1 (5 bases). Between the trimmed V and J ends, which lost 7 bases and 1 base, there was a span of 13 bases. The germline V gene has CDR1 GTSNPN and CDR2 SVGIG (reference sequence). There are 14 residues in the CDR3. DNA of the CDR3: TGTGCCTCCCTGAGTAGGGGAACTAATGAAAAACTGTTTTTT. Its protein product is CASLSRGTNEKLFF.

The chain couples TRBV7-9 to TRBJ1-1; D ambiguous. The CDR3 spans 16 residues. CDR1 and CDR2 (germline): SEHNR, FQNEAQ (reference sequence). V was trimmed by 5 bases and J by 0 bases, leaving 16 bases between them. The CDR3 protein is CASSPQALSLNTEAFF. Here the CDR3 DNA reads TGTGCCAGCAGCCCCCAGGCCTTAAGCCTGAACACTGAAGCTTTCTTT.

This clone was picked up a small number of times. This sequence joins TRBV27 and TRBJ2-1, with TRBD2 identical over 7 bases. This CDR3 region has 17 residues. The germline gives CDR1 MNHEY, CDR2 SMNVEV (reference sequence). With V trimmed by 1 base and J by 4 bases, 10 bases remained unmatched. The CDR3 DNA follows: TGTGCCAGCAGTTTATGGGTCGGTAGCGGGTTTTACAATGAGCAGTTCTTC. The encoded protein is CASSLWVGSGFYNEQFF.